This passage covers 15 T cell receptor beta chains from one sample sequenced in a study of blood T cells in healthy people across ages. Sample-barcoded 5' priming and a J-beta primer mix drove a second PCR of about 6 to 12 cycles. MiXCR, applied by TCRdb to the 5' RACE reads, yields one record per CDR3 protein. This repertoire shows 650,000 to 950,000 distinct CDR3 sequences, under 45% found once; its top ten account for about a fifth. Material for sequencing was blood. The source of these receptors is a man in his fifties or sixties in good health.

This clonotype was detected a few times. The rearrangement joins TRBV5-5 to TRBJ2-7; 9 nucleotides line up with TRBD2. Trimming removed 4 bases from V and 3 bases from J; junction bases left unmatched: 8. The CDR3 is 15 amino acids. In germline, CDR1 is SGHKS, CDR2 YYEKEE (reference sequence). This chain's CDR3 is CASSEGTSRNYEQYF. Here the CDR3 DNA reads TGTGCCAGCAGCGAAGGGACTAGCAGAAACTACGAGCAGTACTTC.

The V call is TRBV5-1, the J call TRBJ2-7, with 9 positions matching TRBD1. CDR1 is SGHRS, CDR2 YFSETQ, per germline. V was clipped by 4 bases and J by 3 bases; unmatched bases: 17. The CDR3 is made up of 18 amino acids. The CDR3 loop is CASSPELWRTGVGYEQYF. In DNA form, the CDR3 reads TGCGCCAGCAGCCCTGAACTATGGAGGACAGGGGTTGGCTACGAGCAGTACTTC.

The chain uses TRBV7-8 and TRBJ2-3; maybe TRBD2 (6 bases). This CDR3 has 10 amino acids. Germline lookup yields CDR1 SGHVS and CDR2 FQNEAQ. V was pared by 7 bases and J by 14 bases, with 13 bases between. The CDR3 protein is CASITSLRYF. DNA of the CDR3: TGTGCCAGCATAACTAGCCTCCGGTATTTT.

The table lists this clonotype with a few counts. CDR3 nucleotide sequence: TGCAGCGCCGACGCAGGGTATAGGAACAATGAGCAGTTCTTC. It codes for CSADAGYRNNEQFF. The gene calls are TRBV29-1 and TRBJ2-1, with D possibly TRBD1 on 5 matching bases. The CDR3 totals 14 residues. Trimming left V 7 bases short and J 5 bases short, with 18 bases between. CDR1 SQVTM and CDR2 ANQGSEA come from the germline V gene.

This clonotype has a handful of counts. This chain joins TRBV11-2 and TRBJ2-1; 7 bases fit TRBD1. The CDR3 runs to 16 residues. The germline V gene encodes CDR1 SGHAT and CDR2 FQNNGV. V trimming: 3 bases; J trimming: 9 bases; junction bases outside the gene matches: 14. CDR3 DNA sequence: TGTGCCAGCAGCTTGCAGAGACAGGGCCCAAATGGTGAGCAGTTCTTC. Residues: CASSLQRQGPNGEQFF.

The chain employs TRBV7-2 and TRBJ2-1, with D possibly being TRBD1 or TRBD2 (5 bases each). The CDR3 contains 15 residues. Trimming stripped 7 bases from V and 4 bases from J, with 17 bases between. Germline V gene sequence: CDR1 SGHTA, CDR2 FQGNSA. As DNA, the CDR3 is TGTGCCAGCACTGAGGGTGCAGGGCAATACAATGAGCAGTTCTTC. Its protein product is CASTEGAGQYNEQFF.

The CDR3 is CASRDPGSYNEQFF. CDR3 DNA: TGTGCCAGCAGGGACCCCGGCTCCTACAATGAGCAGTTCTTC. This chain joins TRBV6-6 and TRBJ2-1, with D uncertain. Germline V gene sequence: CDR1 MNHNY, CDR2 SVGAGI (reference sequence). The germline V and J ends were trimmed by 6 bases and 0 bases, with 9 bases remaining between them. The CDR3 length is 14 residues.

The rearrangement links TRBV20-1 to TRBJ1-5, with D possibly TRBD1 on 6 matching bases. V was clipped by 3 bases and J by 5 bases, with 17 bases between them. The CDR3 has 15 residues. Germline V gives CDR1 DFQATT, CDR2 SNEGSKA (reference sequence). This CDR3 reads CSARAPGQNYQPQHF. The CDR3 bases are TGCAGTGCTAGGGCCCCGGGACAAAATTATCAGCCCCAGCATTTT.

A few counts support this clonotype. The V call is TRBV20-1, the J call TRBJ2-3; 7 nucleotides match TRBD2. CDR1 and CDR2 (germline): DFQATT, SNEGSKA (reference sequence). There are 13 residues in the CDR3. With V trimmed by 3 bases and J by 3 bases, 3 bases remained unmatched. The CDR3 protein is CSARGRGTDTQYF. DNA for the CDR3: TGCAGTGCTAGGGGGCGGGGGACAGATACGCAGTATTTT.

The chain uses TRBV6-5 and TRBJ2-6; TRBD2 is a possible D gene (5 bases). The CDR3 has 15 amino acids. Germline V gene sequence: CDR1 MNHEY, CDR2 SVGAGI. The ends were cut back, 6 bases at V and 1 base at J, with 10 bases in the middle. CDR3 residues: CASSRWESGANVLTF. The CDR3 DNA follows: TGTGCCAGCAGCCGATGGGAGTCTGGGGCCAACGTCCTGACTTTC.

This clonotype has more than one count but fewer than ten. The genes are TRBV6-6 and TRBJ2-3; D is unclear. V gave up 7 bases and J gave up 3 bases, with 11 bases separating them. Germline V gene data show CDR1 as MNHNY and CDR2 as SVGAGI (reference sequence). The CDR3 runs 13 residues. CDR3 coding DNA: TGTGCCAGCAAACAACCCCGTACAGATACGCAGTATTTT. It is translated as CASKQPRTDTQYF.

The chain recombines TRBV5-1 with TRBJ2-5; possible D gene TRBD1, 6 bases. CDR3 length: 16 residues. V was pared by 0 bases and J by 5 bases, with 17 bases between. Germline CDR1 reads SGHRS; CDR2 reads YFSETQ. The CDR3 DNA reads TGCGCCAGCAGCTTGGAAGGCCAGGGGCTTTGGGAGACCCAGTACTTC. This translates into CASSLEGQGLWETQYF.

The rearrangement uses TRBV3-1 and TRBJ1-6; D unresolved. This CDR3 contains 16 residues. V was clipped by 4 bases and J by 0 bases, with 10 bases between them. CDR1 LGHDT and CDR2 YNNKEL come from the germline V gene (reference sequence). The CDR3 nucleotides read TGTGCCAGCAGCCGAGGCACGAGCTCCTATAATTCACCCCTCCACTTT. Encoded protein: CASSRGTSSYNSPLHF.

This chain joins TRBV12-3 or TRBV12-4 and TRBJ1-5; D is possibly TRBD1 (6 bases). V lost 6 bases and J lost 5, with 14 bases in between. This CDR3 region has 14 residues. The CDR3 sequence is CASSQATGHQPQHF. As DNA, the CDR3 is TGTGCCAGCAGCCAAGCGACAGGCCATCAGCCCCAGCATTTT.

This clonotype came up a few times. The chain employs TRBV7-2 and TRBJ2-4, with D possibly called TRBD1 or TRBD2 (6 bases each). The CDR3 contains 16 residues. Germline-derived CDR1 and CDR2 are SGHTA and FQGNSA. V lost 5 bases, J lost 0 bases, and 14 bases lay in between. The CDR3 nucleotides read TGTGCCAGCAGCAGGGGGGCAGACCTAGCCAAAAACATTCAGTACTTC. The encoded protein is CASSRGADLAKNIQYF.